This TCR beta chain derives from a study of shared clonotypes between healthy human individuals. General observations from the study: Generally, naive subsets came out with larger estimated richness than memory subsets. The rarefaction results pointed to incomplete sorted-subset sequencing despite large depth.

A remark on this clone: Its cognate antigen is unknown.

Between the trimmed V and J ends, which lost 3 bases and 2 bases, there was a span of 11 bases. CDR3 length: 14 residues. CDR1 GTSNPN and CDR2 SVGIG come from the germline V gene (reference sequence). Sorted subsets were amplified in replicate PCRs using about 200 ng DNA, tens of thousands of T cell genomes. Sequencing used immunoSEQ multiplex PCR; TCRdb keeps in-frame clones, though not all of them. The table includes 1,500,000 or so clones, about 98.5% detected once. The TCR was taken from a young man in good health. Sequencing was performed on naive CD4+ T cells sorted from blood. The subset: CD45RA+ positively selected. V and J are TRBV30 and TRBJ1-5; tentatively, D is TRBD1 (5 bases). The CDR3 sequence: CAWSEDRGNQPQHF. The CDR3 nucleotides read TGTGCCTGGAGCGAAGACAGAGGCAATCAGCCCCAGCATTTT.